This record covers a single T cell receptor beta chain. The data are from a study of T cells in localized non-small cell lung cancer. The table came from immunoSEQ multiplex PCR; TCRdb's copy has only in-frame clones and leaves some out. The sample holds approximately 34,000 clones, 93% seen once. The CDR3 sequence is 16 residues long. Germline V lookup: CDR1 ENHRY, CDR2 SYGVKD. V lost 4 bases and J lost 4, with 19 bases in between. This material consisted of peripheral blood, taken before any cancer treatment. The chain couples TRBV10-3 to TRBJ1-1; tentatively, D is TRBD1 (6 bases). The TCR originated in a female donor at least 60 years old with stage I lung adenocarcinoma. Here the CDR3 reads CAISGQETGLGTEAFF. The CDR3 nucleotides read TGTGCCATCAGTGGGCAAGAGACAGGATTGGGCACTGAAGCTTTCTTT.